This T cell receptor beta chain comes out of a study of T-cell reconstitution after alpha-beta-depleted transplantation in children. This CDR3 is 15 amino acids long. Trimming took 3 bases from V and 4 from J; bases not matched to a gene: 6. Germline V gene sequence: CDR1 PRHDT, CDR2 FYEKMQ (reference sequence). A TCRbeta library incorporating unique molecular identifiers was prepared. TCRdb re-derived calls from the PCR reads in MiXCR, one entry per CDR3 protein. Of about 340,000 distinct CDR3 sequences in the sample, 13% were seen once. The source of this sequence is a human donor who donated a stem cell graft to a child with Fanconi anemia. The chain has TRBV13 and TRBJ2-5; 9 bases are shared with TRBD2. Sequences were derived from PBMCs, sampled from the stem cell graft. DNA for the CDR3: TGTGCCAGCAGCTTTGCAGCGGGGGGCCTAGAGACCCAGTACTTC. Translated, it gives CASSFAAGGLETQYF.